Described below is a single TCR beta chain sequence and its context. A much larger clone sits a single nucleotide away, making a read error possible. The conserved final phenylalanine or tryptophan is absent from the CDR3, which likely points to a read error. The sample is drawn from a study of Graves' ophthalmopathy and Graves' hyperthyroidism. Germline V gene sequence: CDR1 SGHNT, CDR2 YYREEE (reference sequence). V lost 4 bases and J lost 4; bases outside the gene matches: 10. This CDR3 is 15 amino acids long. Scientists amplified the TCR beta CDR3 regions from RNA transcripts. Second-round multiplex PCR came after first-round RT-PCR with HTBI primers. TCRdb fed the multiplex PCR reads into MiXCR, producing one record per CDR3 protein. The table shows about 590,000 distinct CDR3 sequences, with roughly 39% occurring only once.

The TCR was taken from an adult man with Graves' hyperthyroidism. The sequenced material came from peripheral blood or thyroid tissue (not recorded which). The rearrangement links TRBV5-4 to TRBJ1-2; 7 nucleotides line up with TRBD1. The CDR3 DNA sequence: TGTGCCAGCAGCCCGGAGACAGGGATACTCTATGGCTACACCCTC. This codes for CASSPETGILYGYTL.